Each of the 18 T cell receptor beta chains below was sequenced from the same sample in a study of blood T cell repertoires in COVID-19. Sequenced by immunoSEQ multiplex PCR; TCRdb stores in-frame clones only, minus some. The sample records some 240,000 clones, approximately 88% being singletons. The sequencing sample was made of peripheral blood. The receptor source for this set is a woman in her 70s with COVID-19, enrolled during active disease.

CDR3 residues: CASSLRRGLGWGNEQFF. CDR3 DNA: TGTGCCAGCAGCTTACGCCGGGGTCTAGGATGGGGCAATGAGCAGTTCTTC. The chain joins TRBV7-2 to TRBJ2-1; D may be TRBD2 (5 bases). Deletions cut 2 bases from V and 6 bases from J, with 20 bases between. Germline-derived CDR1 and CDR2 are SGHTA and FQGNSA. The CDR3 runs 17 residues.

The CDR3 nucleotides read TGTGCCAGCAGTAACGACAAGAACACTGAAGCTTTCTTT. It translates to CASSNDKNTEAFF. The chain joins TRBV6-5 to TRBJ1-1, with D unresolved. This CDR3 has 13 amino acids. V was cut by 5 bases and J by 1 base, with 8 bases left in between. Germline V gene data show CDR1 as MNHEY and CDR2 as SVGAGI.

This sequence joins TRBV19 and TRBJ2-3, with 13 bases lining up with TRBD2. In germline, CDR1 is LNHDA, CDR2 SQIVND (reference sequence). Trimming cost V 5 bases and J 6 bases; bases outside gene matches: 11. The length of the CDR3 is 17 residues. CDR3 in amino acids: CASSPRTSGRTSDTQYF. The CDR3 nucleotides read TGTGCCAGTAGTCCAAGGACTAGCGGGAGAACATCGGATACGCAGTATTTT.

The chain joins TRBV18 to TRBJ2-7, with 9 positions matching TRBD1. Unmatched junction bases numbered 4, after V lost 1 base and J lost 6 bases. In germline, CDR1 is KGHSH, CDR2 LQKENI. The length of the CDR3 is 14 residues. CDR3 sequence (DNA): TGTGCCAGCTCACCACGGACAGGGGAGGGCGAGCAGTACTTC. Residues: CASSPRTGEGEQYF.

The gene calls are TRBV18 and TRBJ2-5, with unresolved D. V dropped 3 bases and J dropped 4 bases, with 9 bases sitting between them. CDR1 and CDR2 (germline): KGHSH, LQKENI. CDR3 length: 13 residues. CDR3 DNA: TGTGCCAGCTCACCGGCGGTTGGAGAGACCCAGTACTTC. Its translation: CASSPAVGETQYF.

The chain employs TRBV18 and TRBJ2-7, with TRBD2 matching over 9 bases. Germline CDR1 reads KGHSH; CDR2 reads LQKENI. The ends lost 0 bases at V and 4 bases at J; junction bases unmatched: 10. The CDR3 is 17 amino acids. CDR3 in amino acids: CASSPPRGGRAVYEQYF. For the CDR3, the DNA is TGTGCCAGCTCACCACCGAGGGGCGGGAGGGCCGTATACGAGCAGTACTTC. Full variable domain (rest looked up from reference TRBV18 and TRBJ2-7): NAGVMQNPRHLVRRRGQEARLRCSPMKGHSHVYWYRQLPEEGLKFMVYLQKENIIDESGMPKERFSAEFPKEGPSILRIQQVVRGDSAAYFCASSPPRGGRAVYEQYFGPGTRLTVT.

The CDR3 DNA sequence: TGTGCCAGCAGCTCCCGGACAGACGGAAACACCATATATTTT. As protein: CASSSRTDGNTIYF. The chain joins TRBV7-2 to TRBJ1-3, with D possibly being TRBD1 (6 bases). CDR1 and CDR2 from the germline V gene are SGHTA and FQGNSA. This CDR3 comprises 14 residues. The ends were cut back, 4 bases at V and 4 bases at J, with 11 bases in the middle.

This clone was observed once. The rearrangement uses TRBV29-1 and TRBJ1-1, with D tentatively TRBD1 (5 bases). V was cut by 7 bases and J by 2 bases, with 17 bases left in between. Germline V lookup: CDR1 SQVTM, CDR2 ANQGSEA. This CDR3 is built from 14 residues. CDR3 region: CSAQVGRANTEAFF. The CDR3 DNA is TGCAGCGCTCAGGTGGGCAGGGCTAACACTGAAGCTTTCTTT.

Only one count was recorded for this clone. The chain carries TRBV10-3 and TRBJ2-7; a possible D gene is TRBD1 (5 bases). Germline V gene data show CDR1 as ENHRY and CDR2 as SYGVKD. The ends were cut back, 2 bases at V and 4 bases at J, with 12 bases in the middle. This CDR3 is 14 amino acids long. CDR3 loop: CAISEQGSSYEQYF. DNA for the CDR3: TGTGCCATCAGTGAGCAGGGATCCAGTTACGAGCAGTACTTC.

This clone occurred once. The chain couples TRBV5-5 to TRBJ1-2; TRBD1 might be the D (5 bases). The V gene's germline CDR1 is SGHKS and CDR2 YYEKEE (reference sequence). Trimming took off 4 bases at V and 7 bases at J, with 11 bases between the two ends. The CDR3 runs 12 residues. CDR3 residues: CASSHQGRGYTF. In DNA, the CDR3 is TGTGCCAGCAGCCATCAGGGTCGTGGCTACACCTTC.

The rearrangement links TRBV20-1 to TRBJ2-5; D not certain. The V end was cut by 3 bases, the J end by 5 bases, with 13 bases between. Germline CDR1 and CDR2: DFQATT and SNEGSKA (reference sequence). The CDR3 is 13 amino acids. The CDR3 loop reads CSASWVSPETQYF. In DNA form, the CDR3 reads TGCAGTGCTAGTTGGGTTAGCCCCGAGACCCAGTACTTC.

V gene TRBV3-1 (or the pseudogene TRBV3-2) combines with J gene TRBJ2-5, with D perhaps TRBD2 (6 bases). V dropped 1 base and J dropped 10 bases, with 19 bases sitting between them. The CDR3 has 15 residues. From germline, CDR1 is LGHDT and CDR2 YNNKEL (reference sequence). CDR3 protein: CASSQGSGWTAYQYF. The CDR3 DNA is TGTGCCAGCAGCCAAGGAAGCGGGTGGACCGCGTACCAGTACTTC.

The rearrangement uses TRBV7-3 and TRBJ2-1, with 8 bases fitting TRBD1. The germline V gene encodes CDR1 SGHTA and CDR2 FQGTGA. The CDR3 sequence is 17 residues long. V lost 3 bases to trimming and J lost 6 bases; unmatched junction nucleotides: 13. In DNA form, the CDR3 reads TGTGCCAGCAGCTTGAAGCCGGACAGGGATATGATCAATGAGCAGTTCTTC. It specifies CASSLKPDRDMINEQFF.

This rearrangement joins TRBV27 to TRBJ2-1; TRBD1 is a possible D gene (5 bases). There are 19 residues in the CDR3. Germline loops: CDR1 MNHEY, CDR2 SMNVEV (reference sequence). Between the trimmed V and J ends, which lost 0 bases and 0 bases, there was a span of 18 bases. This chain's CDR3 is CASSLSPPQGFPSYNEQFF. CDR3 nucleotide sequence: TGTGCCAGCAGTTTATCGCCCCCCCAGGGCTTCCCCTCCTACAATGAGCAGTTCTTC.

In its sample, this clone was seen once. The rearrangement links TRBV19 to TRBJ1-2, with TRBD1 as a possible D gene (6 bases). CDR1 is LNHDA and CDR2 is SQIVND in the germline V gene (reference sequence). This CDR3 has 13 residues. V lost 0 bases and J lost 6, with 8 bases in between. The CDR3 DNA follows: TGTGCCAGTAGTATAGATACAGGGAATGGCTACACCTTC. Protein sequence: CASSIDTGNGYTF.

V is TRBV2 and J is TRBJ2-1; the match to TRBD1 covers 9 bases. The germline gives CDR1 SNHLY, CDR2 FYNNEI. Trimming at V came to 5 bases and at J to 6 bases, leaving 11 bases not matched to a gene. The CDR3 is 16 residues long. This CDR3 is CASSKTRDRDFNEQFF. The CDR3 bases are TGTGCCAGCAGTAAAACCCGGGACAGGGATTTCAATGAGCAGTTCTTC.

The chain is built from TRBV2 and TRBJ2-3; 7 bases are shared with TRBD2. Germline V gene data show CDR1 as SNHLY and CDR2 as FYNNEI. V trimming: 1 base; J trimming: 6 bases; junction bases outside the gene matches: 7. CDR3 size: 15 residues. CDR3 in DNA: TGTGCCAGCAGTGAAGAGGCGGGAGTCGATGATACGCAGTATTTT. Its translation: CASSEEAGVDDTQYF.

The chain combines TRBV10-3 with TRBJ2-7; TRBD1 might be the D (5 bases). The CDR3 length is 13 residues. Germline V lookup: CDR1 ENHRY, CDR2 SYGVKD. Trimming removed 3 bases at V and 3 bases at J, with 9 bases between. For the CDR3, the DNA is TGTGCCATCAGTGACAGGGTAGGCTACGAGCAGTACTTC. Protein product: CAISDRVGYEQYF.